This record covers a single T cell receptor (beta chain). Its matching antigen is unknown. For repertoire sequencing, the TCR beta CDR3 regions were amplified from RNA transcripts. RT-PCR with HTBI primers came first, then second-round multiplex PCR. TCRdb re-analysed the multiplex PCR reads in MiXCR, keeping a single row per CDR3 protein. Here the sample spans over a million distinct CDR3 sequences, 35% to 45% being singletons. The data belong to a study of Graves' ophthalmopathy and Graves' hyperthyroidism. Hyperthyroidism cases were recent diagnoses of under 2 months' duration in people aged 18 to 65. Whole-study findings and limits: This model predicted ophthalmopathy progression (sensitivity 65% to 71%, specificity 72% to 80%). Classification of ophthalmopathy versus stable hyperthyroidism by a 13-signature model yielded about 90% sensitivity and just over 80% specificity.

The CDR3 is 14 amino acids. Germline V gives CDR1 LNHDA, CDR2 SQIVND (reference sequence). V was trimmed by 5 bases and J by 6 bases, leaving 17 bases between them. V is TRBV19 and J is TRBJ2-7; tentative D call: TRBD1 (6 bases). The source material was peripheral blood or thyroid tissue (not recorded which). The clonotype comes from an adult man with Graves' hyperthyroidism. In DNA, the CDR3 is TGTGCCAGTAGTGCGCACGGACAGTTATTCGAGCAGTACTTC. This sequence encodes CASSAHGQLFEQYF.